What follows are 19 T cell receptor beta chains derived from one specimen sequenced in a study of blood T cell repertoires in COVID-19. Sequencing was performed with immunoSEQ multiplex PCR; in TCRdb, only in-frame clones are kept and a portion is missing. The data hold under 250,000 clones, with around 82% observed a single time. Sequenced material: peripheral blood. Source of these receptors: a middle-aged woman with active or convalescent COVID-19.

This chain links TRBV7-3 with TRBJ1-1; 10 positions match TRBD1. CDR1 is SGHTA, CDR2 FQGTGA, per germline. The CDR3 runs to 13 residues. After removal of 4 bases from V and 10 bases from J, the junction contained 6 bases not matched to a gene. The CDR3: CASSSTGTGVAFF. The CDR3 coding sequence is TGTGCCAGCAGCTCCACCGGGACAGGGGTAGCTTTCTTT.

This clone was observed a single time. The genes are TRBV6-6 and TRBJ2-3; 10 bases agree with TRBD2. With V trimmed by 0 bases and J by 12 bases, 3 bases remained unmatched. Germline lookup yields CDR1 MNHNY and CDR2 SVGAGI (reference sequence). The CDR3 has 13 amino acids. Here the CDR3 DNA reads TGTGCCAGCAGTTACTCCGGGACTAGCGTTCAGTATTTT. This translates into CASSYSGTSVQYF.

The chain employs TRBV9 and TRBJ1-3; 9 bases agree with TRBD1. This CDR3 region has 18 residues. Germline V gene sequence: CDR1 SGDLS, CDR2 YYNGEE. Trimming at V came to 3 bases and at J to 2 bases, leaving 12 bases not matched to a gene. The CDR3 DNA is TGTGCCAGCAGCGAAAGCGCCGGGACAGGGAAAGCTGGAAACACCATATATTTT. Protein sequence: CASSESAGTGKAGNTIYF.

The chain recombines TRBV6-5 with TRBJ1-4; D ambiguous. This CDR3 comprises 15 residues. V lost 2 bases and J lost 0, with 7 bases in between. Germline assignment: CDR1 MNHEY and CDR2 SVGAGI. CDR3: CASSYGRATNEKLFF. The CDR3 DNA follows: TGTGCCAGCAGTTACGGTCGGGCAACTAATGAAAAACTGTTTTTT.

The chain couples TRBV4-2 to TRBJ2-3; 10 bases are shared with TRBD2. The CDR3 sequence is 15 residues long. Per germline, CDR1 LGHNA and CDR2 YNFKEQ. The V gene end was trimmed by 4 bases and the J gene end by 5 bases; junction bases not matched to a gene: 6. The DNA for the CDR3 is TGTGCCAGCAGCCTTAGCGGGGGGTACGGAGATACGCAGTATTTT. Protein: CASSLSGGYGDTQYF.

This clone has only a few counts. V gene TRBV6-5 combines with J gene TRBJ1-3; no definite D call. Trimming took 7 bases from V and 1 from J, leaving 11 bases between them. CDR1 MNHEY and CDR2 SVGAGI come from the germline V gene. The CDR3 is 14 residues long. CDR3 nucleotide sequence: TGTGCCAGCACCAGATCCTCTTCTGGAAACACCATATATTTT. This translates into CASTRSSSGNTIYF.

The V and J genes are TRBV7-3 and TRBJ2-7; possible D gene TRBD2, 5 bases. The CDR3 is 13 residues long. Deletions cut 1 base from V and 7 bases from J, with 11 bases between. Per germline, CDR1 SGHTA and CDR2 FQGTGA. The CDR3 nucleotides are TGTGCCAGCAGCTTAAACGGGCCGGGGGAGCAGTACTTC. It codes for CASSLNGPGEQYF.

The chain uses TRBV6-5 and TRBJ1-6; TRBD1 agrees at 8 bases. This CDR3 is built from 15 residues. Trimming took 6 bases from V and 9 from J; bases not matched to a gene: 10. The germline V gene has CDR1 MNHEY and CDR2 SVGAGI. The chain's CDR3 is CASRRQTGEGSPLHF. The CDR3, as DNA: TGTGCCAGCAGACGCCAGACAGGGGAGGGTTCACCCCTCCACTTT.

V is TRBV21-1 and J is TRBJ2-7; no check of the table's D call, TRBD1, against the DNA was made. TRBV21-1 is a known pseudogene. The CDR3 consists of 14 residues. CDR3 sequence reads: CASSKGGQAHEQYF. The CDR3, as DNA: TGTGCCAGCAGCAAAGGGGGGCAGGCTCACGAGCAGTACTTC.

The chain uses TRBV7-9 and TRBJ2-1; D gene uncertain. V shed 7 bases and J shed 6 bases, with 10 bases lying between them. Germline CDR1 SEHNR, CDR2 FQNEAQ (reference sequence). This CDR3 spans 12 amino acids. CDR3 in DNA: TGTGCCAGCACCATAATCCCCAATGAGCAGTTCTTC. Translation: CASTIIPNEQFF.

This clone was seen more than once but under ten times. This chain links TRBV10-3 with TRBJ1-2; TRBD1 agrees at 9 bases. This CDR3 has 13 residues. Germline CDR1 ENHRY, CDR2 SYGVKD. Trimming removed 2 bases from V and 6 bases from J; junction bases left unmatched: 1. In DNA form, the CDR3 reads TGTGCCATCAGTGAGGACAGGGGGGATGGCTACACCTTC. Encoded protein: CAISEDRGDGYTF.

V is TRBV5-1 and J is TRBJ1-5, with D tentatively TRBD1 (5 bases). Per the germline V gene, CDR1 is SGHRS and CDR2 is YFSETQ. The CDR3 is 14 amino acids. V was pared by 5 bases and J by 6 bases, with 15 bases between. The CDR3 region has the DNA TGCGCCAGCAGTAAGGGGTTTGATGGTCAGCCCCAGCATTTT. Its protein is CASSKGFDGQPQHF.

The genes are TRBV30 and TRBJ1-1; D might be TRBD1 (6 bases). Trimming took 3 bases from V and 10 from J, leaving 15 bases between them. This CDR3 region has 12 residues. The germline gives CDR1 GTSNPN, CDR2 SVGIG (reference sequence). CDR3 bases: TGTGCCTGGAGACAGGGAAGGAGAGTAGCTTTCTTT. It yields the protein CAWRQGRRVAFF.

This clone was seen just once. The genes are TRBV5-4 and TRBJ1-1, with no clear D. Germline assignment: CDR1 SGHNT and CDR2 YYREEE (reference sequence). V was trimmed by 4 bases and J by 1 base, leaving 14 bases between them. This CDR3 has 15 residues. The chain's CDR3 is CASSLAVTQNTEAFF. The CDR3 nucleotides are TGTGCCAGCAGCCTGGCGGTAACTCAGAACACTGAAGCTTTCTTT.

This sequence joins TRBV27 and TRBJ2-5; no definite D call. CDR1 and CDR2 from the germline V gene are MNHEY and SMNVEV (reference sequence). V was trimmed by 3 bases and J by 5 bases, leaving 16 bases between them. This CDR3 has 15 residues. In nucleotides, the CDR3 is TGTGCCAGCAGTTTGACCCCTAGTCCCTCGGAGACCCAGTACTTC. Translated: CASSLTPSPSETQYF.

The V and J genes are TRBV27 and TRBJ2-2, with D tentatively TRBD2 (6 bases). Trimming stripped 5 bases from V and 2 bases from J, with 12 bases between. The length of the CDR3 is 15 residues. Germline values: CDR1 MNHEY, CDR2 SMNVEV (reference sequence). This CDR3 reads CASSLLASNTGELFF. In nucleotides, the CDR3 is TGTGCCAGCAGTCTCCTAGCGTCCAACACCGGGGAGCTGTTTTTT.

This clone was counted a few times. V usage is TRBV9 and J usage is TRBJ1-3; no firm D call. The CDR3 totals 16 residues. Germline lookup yields CDR1 SGDLS and CDR2 YYNGEE. V was pared by 1 base and J by 1 base, with 12 bases between. The CDR3 loop is CASSVFGEPSGNTIYF. The CDR3 coding sequence is TGTGCCAGCAGCGTATTCGGGGAGCCATCTGGAAACACCATATATTTT.

J is TRBJ2-7 and V is TRBV24-1; maybe TRBD1 (6 bases). The germline gives CDR1 KGHDR, CDR2 SFDVKD. V was shortened by 5 bases and J by 5 bases, with 12 bases between the two germline ends. This CDR3 has 13 residues. CDR3 residues: CATSANRAHEQYF. In nucleotides, the CDR3 is TGTGCCACCAGTGCCAACAGGGCCCACGAGCAGTACTTC.

This clone came up once. The V and J genes are TRBV11-2 and TRBJ2-3, with D possibly being TRBD2 (6 bases). V was clipped by 5 bases and J by 7 bases, with 19 bases between them. Germline V gives CDR1 SGHAT, CDR2 FQNNGV. The CDR3 is made up of 15 amino acids. The chain's CDR3 is CASSGDARAGNTQYF. CDR3 coding DNA: TGTGCCAGCAGCGGAGACGCGCGGGCGGGGAATACGCAGTATTTT.